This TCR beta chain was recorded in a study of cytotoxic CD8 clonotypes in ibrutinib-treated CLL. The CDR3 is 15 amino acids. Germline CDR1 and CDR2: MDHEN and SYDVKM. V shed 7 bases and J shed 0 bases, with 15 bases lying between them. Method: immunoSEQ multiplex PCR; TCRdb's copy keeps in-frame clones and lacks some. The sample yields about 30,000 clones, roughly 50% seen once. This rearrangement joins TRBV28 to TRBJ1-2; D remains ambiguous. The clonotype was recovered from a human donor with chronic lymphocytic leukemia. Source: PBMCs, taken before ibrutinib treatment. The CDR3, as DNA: TGTGCCAGCACCCTCGCCGGAACCTCTAACTATGGCTACACCTTC. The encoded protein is CASTLAGTSNYGYTF.